A single count supports the clone carrying this TCR beta chain. Assay used: immunoSEQ multiplex PCR; TCRdb lists only in-frame clones, some missing. The sample has about 350,000 clones, about 88% seen once. Treatment given: around 19 received Ad26.COV2.S at low or high dose, single or two shots; 5 received placebo; per-sample allocation not given. The investigators took samples on day 63 after the first vaccine or placebo injection. The shot given was an Ad26 vector that makes Wuhan-strain SARS-CoV-2 spike. This sample is part of a study of Ad26.COV2.S vaccination and SARS-CoV-2 variants. This TCR derives from a person aged 18-65 years who received the Ad26.COV2.S COVID-19 vaccine or a placebo. Material: peripheral blood, obtained in a trial of Ad26.COV2.S vaccine versus placebo.

Here the CDR3 reads CASSPPSGKAGELFF. The CDR3 DNA reads TGTGCCAGCAGCCCCCCGAGCGGGAAGGCCGGGGAGCTGTTTTTT. This rearrangement joins TRBV4-2 to TRBJ2-2, with 7 bases lining up with TRBD2. The V gene's germline CDR1 is LGHNA and CDR2 YNFKEQ. This CDR3 spans 15 amino acids. V trimming: 4 bases; J trimming: 6 bases; junction bases outside the gene matches: 8.